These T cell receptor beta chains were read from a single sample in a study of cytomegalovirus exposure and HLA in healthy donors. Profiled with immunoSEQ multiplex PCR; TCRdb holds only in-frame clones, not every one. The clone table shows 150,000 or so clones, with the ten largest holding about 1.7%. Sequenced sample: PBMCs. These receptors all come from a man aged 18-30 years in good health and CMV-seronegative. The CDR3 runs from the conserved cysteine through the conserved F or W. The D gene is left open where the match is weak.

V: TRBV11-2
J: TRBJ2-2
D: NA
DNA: TGTGCCAGCAGCGAAACAGGGATGGGCGGGGAGCTGTTTTTT
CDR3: CASSETGMGGELFF

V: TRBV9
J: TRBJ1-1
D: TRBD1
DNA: TGTGCCAGCAGCGAGGGGGCACGGCCACTAGATTTGAATCCTTTCTTT
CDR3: CASSEGARPLDLNPFF

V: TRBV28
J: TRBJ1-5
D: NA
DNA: TGTGCCAGCAGTTTTGGTTTAGGACAGAGACCTAATCAGCCCCAGCATTTT
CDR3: CASSFGLGQRPNQPQHF

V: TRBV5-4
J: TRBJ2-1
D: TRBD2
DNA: TGTGCCAGCAGCTTGATCAGCGGGGTGAACAATGAGCAGTTCTTC
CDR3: CASSLISGVNNEQFF

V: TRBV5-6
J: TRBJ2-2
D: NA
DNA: TGTGCCAGCAGCCCATATTATGTAGAGTTGAACACCGGGGAGCTGTTTTTT
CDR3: CASSPYYVELNTGELFF

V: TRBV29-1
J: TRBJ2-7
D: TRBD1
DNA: TGCAGCTTCAACCGGGACAGGGGTGACGAGCAGTACTTC
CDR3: CSFNRDRGDEQYF

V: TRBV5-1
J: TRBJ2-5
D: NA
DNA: TGCGCCAGCAGATTAGGGGTGGGGACCCAGTACTTC
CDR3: CASRLGVGTQYF

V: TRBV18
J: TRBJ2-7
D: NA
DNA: TGTGCCAGCTCACACCCGATAGCCTCCTACGAGCAGTACTTC
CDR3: CASSHPIASYEQYF

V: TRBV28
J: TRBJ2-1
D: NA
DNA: TGTGCCAGCAGTTTAAGGGGGAGGGCCCGGAATGAGCAGTTCTTC
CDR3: CASSLRGRARNEQFF

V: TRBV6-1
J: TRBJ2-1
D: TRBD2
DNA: TGTGCCAGCACCGGACTAGTCTACAATGAGCAGTTCTTC
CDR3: CASTGLVYNEQFF

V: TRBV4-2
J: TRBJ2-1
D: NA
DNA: TGTGCCAGCAGCCAACCTTCAGGGAATGAGCAGTTCTTC
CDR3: CASSQPSGNEQFF

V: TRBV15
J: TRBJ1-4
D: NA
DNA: TGTGCCACCAGCAGAGATCCCGGAGTTAATGAAAAACTGTTTTTT
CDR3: CATSRDPGVNEKLFF

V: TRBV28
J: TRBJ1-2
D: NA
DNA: TGTGCCAGCAGTTTAGTTAAATTTAACTATGGCTACACCTTC
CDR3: CASSLVKFNYGYTF

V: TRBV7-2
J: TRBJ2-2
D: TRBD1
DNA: TGTGCCAGCAGCGCATTACAGGGGACGAACACCGGGGAGCTGTTTTTT
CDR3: CASSALQGTNTGELFF

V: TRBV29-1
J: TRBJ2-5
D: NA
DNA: TGCAGCGTTGAAGATACGTCGGAACTAGACGAAGAGACCCAGTACTTC
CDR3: CSVEDTSELDEETQYF

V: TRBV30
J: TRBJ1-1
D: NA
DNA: TGTGCCTGGAGCCCCGGACTTAACACTGAAGCTTTCTTT
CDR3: CAWSPGLNTEAFF

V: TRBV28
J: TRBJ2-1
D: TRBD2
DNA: TGTGCCAGCAGTCGGACTAGCGGGAGGAATGAGCAGTTCTTC
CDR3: CASSRTSGRNEQFF

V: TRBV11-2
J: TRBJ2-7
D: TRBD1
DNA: TGTGCCAGCAGCTTAGATGGCTCCGGGACAGGAACCTACGAGCAGTACTTC
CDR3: CASSLDGSGTGTYEQYF

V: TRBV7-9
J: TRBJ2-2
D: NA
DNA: TGTGCCAGCAGTTTCACTCTGGGCCACCACGGGGAGCTGTTTTTT
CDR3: CASSFTLGHHGELFF

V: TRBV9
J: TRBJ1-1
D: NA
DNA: TGTGCCAGCAGCGTAGGCTACAGGATGAACACTGAAGCTTTCTTT
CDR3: CASSVGYRMNTEAFF

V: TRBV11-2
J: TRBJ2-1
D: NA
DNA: TGTGCCAGCAGCCCCAGGGCAACCTACAATGAGCAGTTCTTC
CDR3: CASSPRATYNEQFF

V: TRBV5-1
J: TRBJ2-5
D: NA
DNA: TGCGCCACCTCAGGACAGCCGTCCCAAGAGACCCAGTACTTC
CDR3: CATSGQPSQETQYF

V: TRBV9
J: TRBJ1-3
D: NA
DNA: TGTGCCAGCAGCCCATCGGGGGGGGCGGGAAACACCATATATTTT
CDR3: CASSPSGGAGNTIYF

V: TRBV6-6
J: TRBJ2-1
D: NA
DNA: TGTGCCACACAGGAGGGATCGAATTACAATGAGCAGTTCTTC
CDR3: CATQEGSNYNEQFF

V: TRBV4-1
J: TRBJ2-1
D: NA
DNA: TGCGCCAGCAGCCAAGATTCATCTTCGAGCTCCTACAATGAGCAGTTCTTC
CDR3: CASSQDSSSSSYNEQFF

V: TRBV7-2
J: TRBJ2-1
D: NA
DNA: TGTGCCAGCAGCTTGGGAAAGGGGTATGAGCAGTTCTTC
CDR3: CASSLGKGYEQFF

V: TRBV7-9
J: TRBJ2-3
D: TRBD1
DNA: TGTGCCAGCGGAAAAACAGGGGGCACAGATACGCAGTATTTT
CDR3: CASGKTGGTDTQYF

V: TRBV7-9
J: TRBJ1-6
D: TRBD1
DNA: TGTGCCAGCAGCTGGTTGACAGGGGGTAATTCACCCCTCCACTTT
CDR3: CASSWLTGGNSPLHF

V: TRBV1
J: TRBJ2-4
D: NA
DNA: TGCACCAGCAGCCTCCTCCCGGGACTAGCGGTTCTCCGGGCCATTCTAGCCAAAAACATTCAGTACTTC
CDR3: CTSSLLPGLAVLRAILAKNIQYF

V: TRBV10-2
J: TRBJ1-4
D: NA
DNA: TGCGCCAGCAGTGAACGCCGTCCCGGTTATAATGAAAAACTGTTTTTT
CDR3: CASSERRPGYNEKLFF

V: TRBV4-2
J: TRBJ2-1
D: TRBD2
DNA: TGTGCCAGCAGCCACCCCCCGGGCGGACTAGCGGGTACCTACAATGAGCAGTTCTTC
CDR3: CASSHPPGGLAGTYNEQFF

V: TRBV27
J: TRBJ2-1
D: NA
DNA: TGTGCCAGCAGTTTTGATCGGTACAATGAGCAGTTCTTC
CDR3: CASSFDRYNEQFF

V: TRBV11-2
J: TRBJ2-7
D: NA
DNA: TGTGCCAGCAGCTTACGCGGATACGAGCAGTACTTC
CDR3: CASSLRGYEQYF

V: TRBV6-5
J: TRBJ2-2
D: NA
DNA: TGTGCCAGCAGTTCTCCGGCTAGCGAGGGAACCGGGGAGCTGTTTTTT
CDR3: CASSSPASEGTGELFF

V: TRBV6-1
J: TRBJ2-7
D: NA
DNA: TGTGCCAGCAGTGATAAGACTAGACACTCCTACGAGCAGTACTTC
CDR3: CASSDKTRHSYEQYF

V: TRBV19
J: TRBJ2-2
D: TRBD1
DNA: TGTGCCAGCTTGCAGGGGGCGAACACCGGGGAGCTGTTTTTT
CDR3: CASLQGANTGELFF

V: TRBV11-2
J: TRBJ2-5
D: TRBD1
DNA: TGTGCCAGCAGCTTATATTTCACAGGGGGCCGAGAGACCCAGTACTTC
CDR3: CASSLYFTGGRETQYF

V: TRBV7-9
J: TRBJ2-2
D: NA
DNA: TGTGCCAGCAGCCCTCATGGTAGAACGAACACCGGGGAGCTGTTTTTT
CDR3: CASSPHGRTNTGELFF

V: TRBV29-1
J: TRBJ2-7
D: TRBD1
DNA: TGCAGCGTTGAAGGGGACAGCCCCTACGAGCAGTACTTC
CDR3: CSVEGDSPYEQYF

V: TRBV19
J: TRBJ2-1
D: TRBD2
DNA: TGTGCCAGTAGTATAGTGGGTAGCGGGATGTTGTCCTACAATGAGCAGTTCTTC
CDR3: CASSIVGSGMLSYNEQFF